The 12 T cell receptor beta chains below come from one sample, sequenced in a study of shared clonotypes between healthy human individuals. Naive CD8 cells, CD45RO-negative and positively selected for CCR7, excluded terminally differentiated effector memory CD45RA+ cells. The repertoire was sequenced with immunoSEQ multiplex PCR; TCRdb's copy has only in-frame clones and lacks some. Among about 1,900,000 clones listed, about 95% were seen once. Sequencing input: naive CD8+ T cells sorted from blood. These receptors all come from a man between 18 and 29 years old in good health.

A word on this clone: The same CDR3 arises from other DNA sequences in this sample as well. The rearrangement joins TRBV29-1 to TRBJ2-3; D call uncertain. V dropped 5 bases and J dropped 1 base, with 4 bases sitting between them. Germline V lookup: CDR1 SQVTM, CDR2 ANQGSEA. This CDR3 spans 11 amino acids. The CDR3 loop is CSVLRTDTQYF. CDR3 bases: TGCAGCGTTCTACGCACAGATACGCAGTATTTT.

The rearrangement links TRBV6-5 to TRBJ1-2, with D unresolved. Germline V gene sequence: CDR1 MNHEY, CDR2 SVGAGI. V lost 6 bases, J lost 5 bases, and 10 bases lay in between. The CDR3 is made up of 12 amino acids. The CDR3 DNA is TGTGCCAGCAGCACCCTTTCGTATGGCTACACCTTC. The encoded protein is CASSTLSYGYTF.

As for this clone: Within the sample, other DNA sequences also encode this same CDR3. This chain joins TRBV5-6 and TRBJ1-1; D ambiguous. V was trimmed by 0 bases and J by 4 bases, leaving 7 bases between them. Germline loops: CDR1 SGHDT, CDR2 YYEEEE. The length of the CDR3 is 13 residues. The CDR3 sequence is CASSLGGFTEAFF. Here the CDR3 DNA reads TGTGCCAGCAGCTTGGGGGGATTCACTGAAGCTTTCTTT.

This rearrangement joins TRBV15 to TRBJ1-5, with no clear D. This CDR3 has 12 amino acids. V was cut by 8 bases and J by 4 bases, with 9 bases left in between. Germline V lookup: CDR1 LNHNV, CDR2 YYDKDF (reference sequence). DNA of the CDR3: TGTGCCACCGAGGACGGAAATCAGCCCCAGCATTTT. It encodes CATEDGNQPQHF.

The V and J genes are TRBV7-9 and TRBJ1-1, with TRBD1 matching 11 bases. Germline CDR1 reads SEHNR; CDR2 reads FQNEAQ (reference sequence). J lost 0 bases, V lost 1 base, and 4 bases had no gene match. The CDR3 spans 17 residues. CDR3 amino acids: CASSLGWTGGMNTEAFF. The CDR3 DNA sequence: TGTGCCAGCAGCTTAGGCTGGACAGGGGGCATGAACACTGAAGCTTTCTTT. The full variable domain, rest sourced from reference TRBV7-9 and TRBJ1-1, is DTGVSQNPRHKITKRGQNVTFRCDPISEHNRLYWYRQTLGQGPEFLTYFQNEAQLEKSRLLSDRFSAERPKGSFSTLEIQRTEQGDSAMYLCASSLGWTGGMNTEAFFGQGTRLTVV.

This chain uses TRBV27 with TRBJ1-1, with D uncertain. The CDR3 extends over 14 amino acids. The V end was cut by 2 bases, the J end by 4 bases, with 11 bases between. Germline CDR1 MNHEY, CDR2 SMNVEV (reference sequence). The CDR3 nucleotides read TGTGCCAGCAGTTTAGGGGTCTGGGGCACTGAAGCTTTCTTT. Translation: CASSLGVWGTEAFF.

The CDR3 region is CATSRWTGSLEQYF. Written as DNA, the CDR3 is TGTGCCACCAGCAGGTGGACAGGGTCCCTTGAGCAGTACTTC. The genes are TRBV15 and TRBJ2-7; TRBD1 agrees at 8 bases. The trim removed 3 bases at V and 7 bases at J, leaving 8 bases unmatched. Germline loops: CDR1 LNHNV, CDR2 YYDKDF (reference sequence). This CDR3 comprises 14 residues.

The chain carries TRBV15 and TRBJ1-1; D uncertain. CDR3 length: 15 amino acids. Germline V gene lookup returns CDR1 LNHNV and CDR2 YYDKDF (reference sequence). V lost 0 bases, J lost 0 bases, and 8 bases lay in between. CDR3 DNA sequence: TGTGCCACCAGCAGAGAGCGGGATATGAACACTGAAGCTTTCTTT. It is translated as CATSRERDMNTEAFF.

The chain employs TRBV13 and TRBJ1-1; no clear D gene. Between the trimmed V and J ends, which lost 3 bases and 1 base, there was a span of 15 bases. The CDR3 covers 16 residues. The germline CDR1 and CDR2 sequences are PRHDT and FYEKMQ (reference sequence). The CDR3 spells CASSLPYEGANTEAFF. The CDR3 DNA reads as TGTGCCAGCAGCTTGCCCTATGAGGGCGCGAACACTGAAGCTTTCTTT.

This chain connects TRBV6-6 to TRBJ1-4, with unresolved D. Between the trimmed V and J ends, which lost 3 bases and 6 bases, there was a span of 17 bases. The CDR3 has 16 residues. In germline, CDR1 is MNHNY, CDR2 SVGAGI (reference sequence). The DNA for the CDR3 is TGTGCCAGCAGTTATTTGAGGGTACCGGCGGATGAAAAACTGTTTTTT. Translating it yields CASSYLRVPADEKLFF.

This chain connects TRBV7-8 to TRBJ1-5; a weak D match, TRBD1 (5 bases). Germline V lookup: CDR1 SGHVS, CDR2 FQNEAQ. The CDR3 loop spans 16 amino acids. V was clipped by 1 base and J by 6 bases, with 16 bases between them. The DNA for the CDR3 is TGTGCCAGCAGCTTAGAACAGTGGGGGGTCATTCAGCCCCAGCATTTT. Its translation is CASSLEQWGVIQPQHF.

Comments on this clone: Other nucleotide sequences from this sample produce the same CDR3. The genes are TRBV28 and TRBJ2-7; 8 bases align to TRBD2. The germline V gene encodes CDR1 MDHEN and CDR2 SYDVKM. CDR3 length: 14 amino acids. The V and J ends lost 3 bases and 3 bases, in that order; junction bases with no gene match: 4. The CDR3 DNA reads TGTGCCAGCAGTTTTGCGGGGGGAGACTACGAGCAGTACTTC. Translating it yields CASSFAGGDYEQYF.